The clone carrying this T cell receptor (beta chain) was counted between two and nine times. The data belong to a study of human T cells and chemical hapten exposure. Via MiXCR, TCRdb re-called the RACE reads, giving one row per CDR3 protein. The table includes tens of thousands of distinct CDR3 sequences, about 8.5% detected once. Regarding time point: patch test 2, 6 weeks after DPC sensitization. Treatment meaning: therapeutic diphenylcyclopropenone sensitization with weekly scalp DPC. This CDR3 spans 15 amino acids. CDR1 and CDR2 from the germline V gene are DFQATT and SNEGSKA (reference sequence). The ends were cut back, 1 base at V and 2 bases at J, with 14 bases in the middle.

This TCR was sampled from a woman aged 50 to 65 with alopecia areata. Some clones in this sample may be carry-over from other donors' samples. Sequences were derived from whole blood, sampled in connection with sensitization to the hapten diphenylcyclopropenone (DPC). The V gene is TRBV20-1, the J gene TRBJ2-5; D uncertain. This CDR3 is CSARVVSNRQETQYF. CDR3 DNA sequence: TGCAGTGCTAGAGTAGTGTCCAACCGTCAAGAGACCCAGTACTTC.